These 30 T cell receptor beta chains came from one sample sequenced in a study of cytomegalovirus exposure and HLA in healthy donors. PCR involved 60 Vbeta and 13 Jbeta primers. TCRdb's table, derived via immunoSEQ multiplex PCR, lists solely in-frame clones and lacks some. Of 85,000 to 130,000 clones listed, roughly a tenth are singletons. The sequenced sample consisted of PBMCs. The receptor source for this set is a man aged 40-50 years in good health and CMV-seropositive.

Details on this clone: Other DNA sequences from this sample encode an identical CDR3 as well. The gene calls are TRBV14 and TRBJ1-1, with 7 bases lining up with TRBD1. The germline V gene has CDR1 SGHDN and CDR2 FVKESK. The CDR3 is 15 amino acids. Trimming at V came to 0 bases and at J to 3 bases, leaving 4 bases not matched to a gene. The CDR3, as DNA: TGTGCCAGCAGCCAAGACAAGACAGGGCACACTGAAGCTTTCTTT. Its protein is CASSQDKTGHTEAFF.

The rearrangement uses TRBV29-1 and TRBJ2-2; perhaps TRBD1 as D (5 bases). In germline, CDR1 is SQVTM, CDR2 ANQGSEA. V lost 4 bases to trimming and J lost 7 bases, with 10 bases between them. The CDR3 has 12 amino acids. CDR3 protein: CSVAYQGGELFF. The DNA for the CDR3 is TGCAGCGTTGCTTACCAGGGCGGGGAGCTGTTTTTT.

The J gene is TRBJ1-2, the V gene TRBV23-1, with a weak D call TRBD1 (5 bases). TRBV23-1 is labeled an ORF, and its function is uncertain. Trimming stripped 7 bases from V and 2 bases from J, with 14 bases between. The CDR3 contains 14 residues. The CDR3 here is CASNGGTGNYGYTF. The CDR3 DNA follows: TGCGCCAGCAACGGAGGGACGGGAAACTATGGCTACACCTTC.

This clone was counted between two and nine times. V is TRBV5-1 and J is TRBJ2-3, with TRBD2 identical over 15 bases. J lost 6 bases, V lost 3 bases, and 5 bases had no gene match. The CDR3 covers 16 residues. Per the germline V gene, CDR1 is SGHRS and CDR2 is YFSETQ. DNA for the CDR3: TGCGCCAGCAGCTGGGCCGGGACTAGCGGGAGGGATACGCAGTATTTT. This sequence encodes CASSWAGTSGRDTQYF.

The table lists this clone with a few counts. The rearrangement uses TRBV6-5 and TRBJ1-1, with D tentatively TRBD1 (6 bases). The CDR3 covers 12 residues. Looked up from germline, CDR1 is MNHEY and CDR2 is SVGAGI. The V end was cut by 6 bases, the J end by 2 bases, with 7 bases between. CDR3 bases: TGTGCCAGCAGCAGGGGTAACACTGAAGCTTTCTTT. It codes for CASSRGNTEAFF.

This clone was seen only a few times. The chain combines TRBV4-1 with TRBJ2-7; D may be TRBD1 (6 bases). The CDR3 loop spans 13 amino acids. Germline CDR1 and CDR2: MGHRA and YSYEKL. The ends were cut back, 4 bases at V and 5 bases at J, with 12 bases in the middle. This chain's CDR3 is CASSPGTTNEQYF. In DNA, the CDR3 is TGCGCCAGCAGCCCCGGGACAACGAACGAGCAGTACTTC.

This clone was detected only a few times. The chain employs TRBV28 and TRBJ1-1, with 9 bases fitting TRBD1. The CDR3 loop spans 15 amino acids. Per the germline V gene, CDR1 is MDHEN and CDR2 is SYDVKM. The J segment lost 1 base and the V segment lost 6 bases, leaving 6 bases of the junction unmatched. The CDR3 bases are TGTGCCAGCAGATTACAGGGGGCAGAGAACACTGAAGCTTTCTTT. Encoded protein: CASRLQGAENTEAFF.

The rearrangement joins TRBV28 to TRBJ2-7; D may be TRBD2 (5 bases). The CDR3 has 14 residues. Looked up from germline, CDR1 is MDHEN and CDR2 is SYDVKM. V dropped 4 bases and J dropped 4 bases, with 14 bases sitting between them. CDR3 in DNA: TGTGCCAGCAGTTCGTCTTTTCGGGGTTACGAGCAGTACTTC. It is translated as CASSSSFRGYEQYF.

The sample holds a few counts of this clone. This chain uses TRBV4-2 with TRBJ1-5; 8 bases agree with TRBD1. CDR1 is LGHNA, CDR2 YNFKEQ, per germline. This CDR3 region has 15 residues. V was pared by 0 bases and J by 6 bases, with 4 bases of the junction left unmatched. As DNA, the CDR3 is TGTGCCAGCAGCCAAGATTCAGACAGGGGTCAGCCCCAGCATTTT. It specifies CASSQDSDRGQPQHF.

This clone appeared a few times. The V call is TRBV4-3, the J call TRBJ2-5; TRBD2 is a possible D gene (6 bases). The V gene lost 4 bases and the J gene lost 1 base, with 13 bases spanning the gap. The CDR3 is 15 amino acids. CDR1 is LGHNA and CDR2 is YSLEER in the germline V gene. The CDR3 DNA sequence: TGCGCCAGCAGCCCCTCGACTAGTCCCCAAGAGACCCAGTACTTC. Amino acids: CASSPSTSPQETQYF.

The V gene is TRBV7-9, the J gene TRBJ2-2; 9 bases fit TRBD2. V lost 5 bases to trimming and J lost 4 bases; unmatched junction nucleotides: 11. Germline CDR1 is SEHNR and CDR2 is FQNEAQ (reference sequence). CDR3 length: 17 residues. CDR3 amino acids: CASSPGLREGLTGELFF. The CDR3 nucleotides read TGTGCCAGCAGCCCCGGTTTGCGGGAGGGCCTCACCGGGGAGCTGTTTTTT. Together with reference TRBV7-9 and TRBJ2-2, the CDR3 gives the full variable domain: DTGVSQNPRHKITKRGQNVTFRCDPISEHNRLYWYRQTLGQGPEFLTYFQNEAQLEKSRLLSDRFSAERPKGSFSTLEIQRTEQGDSAMYLCASSPGLREGLTGELFFGEGSRLTVL.

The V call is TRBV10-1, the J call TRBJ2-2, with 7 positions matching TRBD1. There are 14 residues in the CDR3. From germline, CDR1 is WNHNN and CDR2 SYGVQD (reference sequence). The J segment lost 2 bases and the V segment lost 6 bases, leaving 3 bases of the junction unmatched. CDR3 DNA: TGCGCCAGCAGCACAGGGGACAACACCGGGGAGCTGTTTTTT. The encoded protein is CASSTGDNTGELFF.

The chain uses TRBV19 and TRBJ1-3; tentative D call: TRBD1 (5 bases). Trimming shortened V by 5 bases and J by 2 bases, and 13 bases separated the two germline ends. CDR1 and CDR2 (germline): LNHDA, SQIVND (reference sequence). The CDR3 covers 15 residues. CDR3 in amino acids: CASSAGLVAGNTIYF. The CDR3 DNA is TGTGCCAGTAGTGCGGGACTCGTCGCTGGAAACACCATATATTTT.

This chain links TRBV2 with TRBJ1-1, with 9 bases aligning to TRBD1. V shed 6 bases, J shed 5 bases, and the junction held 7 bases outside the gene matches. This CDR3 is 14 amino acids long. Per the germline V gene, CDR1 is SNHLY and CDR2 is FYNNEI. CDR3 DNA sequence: TGTGCCAGCAGCGACAGGGGGGTCGGGACTGAAGCTTTCTTT. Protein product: CASSDRGVGTEAFF.

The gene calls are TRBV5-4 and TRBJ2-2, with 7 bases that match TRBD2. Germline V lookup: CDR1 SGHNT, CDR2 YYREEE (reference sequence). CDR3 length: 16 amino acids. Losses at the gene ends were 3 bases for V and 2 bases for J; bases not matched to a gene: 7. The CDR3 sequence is CASSSGASGNTGELFF. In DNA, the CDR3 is TGTGCCAGCAGCTCAGGCGCTAGCGGAAACACCGGGGAGCTGTTTTTT.

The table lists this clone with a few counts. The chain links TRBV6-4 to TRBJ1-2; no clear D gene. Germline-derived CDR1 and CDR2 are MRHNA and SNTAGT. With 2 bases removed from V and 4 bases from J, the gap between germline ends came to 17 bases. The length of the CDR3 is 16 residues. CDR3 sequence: CASSDTTPTGSYGYTF. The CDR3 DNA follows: TGTGCCAGCAGTGACACAACTCCCACCGGGAGCTATGGCTACACCTTC.

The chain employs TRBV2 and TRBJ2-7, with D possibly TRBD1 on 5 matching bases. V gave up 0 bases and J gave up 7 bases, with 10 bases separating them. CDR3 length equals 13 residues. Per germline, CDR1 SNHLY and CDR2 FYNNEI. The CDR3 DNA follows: TGTGCCAGCAGTGAAGCAGGGGTCGGTGAGCAGTACTTC. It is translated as CASSEAGVGEQYF.

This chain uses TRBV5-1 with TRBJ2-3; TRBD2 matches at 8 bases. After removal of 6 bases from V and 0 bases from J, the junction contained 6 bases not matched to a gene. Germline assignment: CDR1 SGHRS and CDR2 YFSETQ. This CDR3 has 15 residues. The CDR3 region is CASKLAGLSTDTQYF. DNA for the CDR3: TGCGCCAGCAAGCTAGCGGGTCTTAGCACAGATACGCAGTATTTT. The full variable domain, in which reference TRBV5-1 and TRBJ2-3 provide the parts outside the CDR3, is KAGVTQTPRYLIKTRGQQVTLSCSPISGHRSVSWYQQTPGQGLQFLFEYFSETQRNKGNFPGRFSGRQFSNSRSEMNVSTLELGDSALYLCASKLAGLSTDTQYFGPGTRLTVL.

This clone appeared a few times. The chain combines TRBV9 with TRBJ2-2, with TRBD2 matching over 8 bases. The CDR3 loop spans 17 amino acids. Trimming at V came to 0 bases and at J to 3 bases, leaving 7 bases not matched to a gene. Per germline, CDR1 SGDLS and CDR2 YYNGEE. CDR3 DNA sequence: TGTGCCAGCAGCGTAGAGGAGCGGGAGTTTTACACCGGGGAGCTGTTTTTT. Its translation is CASSVEEREFYTGELFF. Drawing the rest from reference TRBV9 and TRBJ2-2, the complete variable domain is DSGVTQTPKHLITATGQRVTLRCSPRSGDLSVYWYQQSLDQGLQFLIQYYNGEERAKGNILERFSAQQFPDLHSELNLSSLELGDSALYFCASSVEEREFYTGELFFGEGSRLTVL.

CDR3 loop: CASSDWTGITYEQYF. CDR3 nucleotide sequence: TGTGCCAGCAGTGACTGGACAGGAATAACCTACGAGCAGTACTTC. The chain combines TRBV6-1 with TRBJ2-7; TRBD1 aligns across 7 bases. With 3 bases clipped from V and 2 bases from J, the junction kept 7 bases outside the gene matches. CDR1 and CDR2 from the germline V gene are MNHNS and SASEGT. This CDR3 is 15 amino acids long.

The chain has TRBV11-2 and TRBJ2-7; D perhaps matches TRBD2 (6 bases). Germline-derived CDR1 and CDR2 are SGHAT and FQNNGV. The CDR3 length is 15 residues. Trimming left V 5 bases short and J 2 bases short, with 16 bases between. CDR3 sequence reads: CASSLPGTGTYEQYF. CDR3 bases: TGTGCCAGCAGCCTACCTGGGACTGGGACCTACGAGCAGTACTTC.

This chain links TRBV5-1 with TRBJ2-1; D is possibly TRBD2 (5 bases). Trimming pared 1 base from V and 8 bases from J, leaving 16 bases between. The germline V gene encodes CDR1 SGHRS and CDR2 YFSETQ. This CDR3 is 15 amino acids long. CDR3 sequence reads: CASSLQTTRRDEQFF. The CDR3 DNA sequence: TGCGCCAGCAGCTTGCAAACTACCCGGCGGGATGAGCAGTTCTTC. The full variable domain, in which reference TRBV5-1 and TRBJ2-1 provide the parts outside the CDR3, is KAGVTQTPRYLIKTRGQQVTLSCSPISGHRSVSWYQQTPGQGLQFLFEYFSETQRNKGNFPGRFSGRQFSNSRSEMNVSTLELGDSALYLCASSLQTTRRDEQFFGPGTRLTVL.

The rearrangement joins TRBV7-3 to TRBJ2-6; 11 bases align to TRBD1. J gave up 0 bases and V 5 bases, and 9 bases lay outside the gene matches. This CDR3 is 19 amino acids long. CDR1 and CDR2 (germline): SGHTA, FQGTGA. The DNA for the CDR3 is TGTGCCAGCAGCCCCAGGACAGGGGGCGACGTCTCTGGGGCCAACGTCCTGACTTTC. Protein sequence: CASSPRTGGDVSGANVLTF.

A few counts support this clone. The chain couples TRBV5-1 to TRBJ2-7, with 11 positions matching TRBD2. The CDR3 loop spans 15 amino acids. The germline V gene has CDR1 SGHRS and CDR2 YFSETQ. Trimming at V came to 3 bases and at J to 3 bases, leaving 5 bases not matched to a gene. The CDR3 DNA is TGCGCCAGCAGCTGGGGTACTAGCGGGAGCTACGAGCAGTACTTC. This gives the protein CASSWGTSGSYEQYF.

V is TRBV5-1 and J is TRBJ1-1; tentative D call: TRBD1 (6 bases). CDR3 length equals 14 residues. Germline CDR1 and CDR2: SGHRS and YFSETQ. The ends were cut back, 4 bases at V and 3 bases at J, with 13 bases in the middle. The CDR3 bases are TGCGCCAGCAGCCCTGGGGGGGGCGACACTGAAGCTTTCTTT. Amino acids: CASSPGGGDTEAFF.

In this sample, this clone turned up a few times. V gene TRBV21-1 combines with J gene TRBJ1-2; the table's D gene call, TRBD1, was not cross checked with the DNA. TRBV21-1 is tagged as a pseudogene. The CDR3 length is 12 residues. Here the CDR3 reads CARKTVNYGYTF. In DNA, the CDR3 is TGTGCCAGAAAGACAGTTAACTATGGCTACACCTTC.

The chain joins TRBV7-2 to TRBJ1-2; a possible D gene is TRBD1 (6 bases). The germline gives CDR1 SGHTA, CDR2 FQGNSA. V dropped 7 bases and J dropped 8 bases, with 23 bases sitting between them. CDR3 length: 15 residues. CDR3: CASTPPGTGRVGYTF. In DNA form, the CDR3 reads TGTGCCAGCACCCCCCCAGGAACAGGGCGGGTAGGCTACACCTTC.

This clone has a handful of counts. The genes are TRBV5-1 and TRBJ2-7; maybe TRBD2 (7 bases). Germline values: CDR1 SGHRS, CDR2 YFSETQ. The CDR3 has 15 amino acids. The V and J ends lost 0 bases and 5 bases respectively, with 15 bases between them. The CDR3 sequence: CASSLVMRGRDEQYF. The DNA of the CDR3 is TGCGCCAGCAGCTTGGTAATGCGGGGGCGGGACGAGCAGTACTTC.

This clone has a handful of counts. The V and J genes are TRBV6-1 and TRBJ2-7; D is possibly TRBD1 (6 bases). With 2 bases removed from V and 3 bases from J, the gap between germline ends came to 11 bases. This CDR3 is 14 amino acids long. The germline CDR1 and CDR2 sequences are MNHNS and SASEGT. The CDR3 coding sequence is TGTGCCAGCAGTGAATCTGGGACATTCTACGAGCAGTACTTC. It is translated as CASSESGTFYEQYF.

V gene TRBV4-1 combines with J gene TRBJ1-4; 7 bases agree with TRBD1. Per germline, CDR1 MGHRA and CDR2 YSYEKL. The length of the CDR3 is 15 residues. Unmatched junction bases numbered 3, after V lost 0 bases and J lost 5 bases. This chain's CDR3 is CASSQEGQRNEKLFF. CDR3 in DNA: TGCGCCAGCAGCCAAGAGGGACAGAGAAATGAAAAACTGTTTTTT.